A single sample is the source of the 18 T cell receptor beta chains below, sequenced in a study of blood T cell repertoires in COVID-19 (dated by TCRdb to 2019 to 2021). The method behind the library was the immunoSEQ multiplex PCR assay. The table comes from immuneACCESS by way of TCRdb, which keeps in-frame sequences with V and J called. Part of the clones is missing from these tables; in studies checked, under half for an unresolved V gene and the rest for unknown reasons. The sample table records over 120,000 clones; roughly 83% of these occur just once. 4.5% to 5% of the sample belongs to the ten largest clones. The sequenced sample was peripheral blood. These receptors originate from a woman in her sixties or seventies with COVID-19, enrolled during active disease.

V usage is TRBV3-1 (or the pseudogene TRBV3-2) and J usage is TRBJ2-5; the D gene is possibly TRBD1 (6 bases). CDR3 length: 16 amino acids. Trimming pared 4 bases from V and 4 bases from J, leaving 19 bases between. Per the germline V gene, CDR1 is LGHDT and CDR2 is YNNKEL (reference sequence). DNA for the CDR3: TGTGCCAGCAGCCCACCTACCAGGGGTCCGGGAGAGACCCAGTACTTC. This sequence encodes CASSPPTRGPGETQYF.

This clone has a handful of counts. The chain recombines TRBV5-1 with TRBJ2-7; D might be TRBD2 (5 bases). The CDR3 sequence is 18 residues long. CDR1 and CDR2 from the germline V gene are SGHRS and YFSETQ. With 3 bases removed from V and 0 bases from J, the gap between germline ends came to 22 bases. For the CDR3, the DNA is TGCGCCAGCAGCTCCTTCGGGTTGACGGCCACTAGCTCCTACGAGCAGTACTTC. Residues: CASSSFGLTATSSYEQYF.

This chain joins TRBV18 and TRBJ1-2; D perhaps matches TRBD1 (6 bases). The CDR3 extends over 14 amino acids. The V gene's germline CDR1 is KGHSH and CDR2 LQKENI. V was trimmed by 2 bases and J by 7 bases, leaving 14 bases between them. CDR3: CASSPSQGLGGYTF. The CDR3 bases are TGTGCCAGCTCACCATCACAGGGTTTAGGTGGCTACACCTTC. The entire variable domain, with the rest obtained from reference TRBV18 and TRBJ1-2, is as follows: NAGVMQNPRHLVRRRGQEARLRCSPMKGHSHVYWYRQLPEEGLKFMVYLQKENIIDESGMPKERFSAEFPKEGPSILRIQQVVRGDSAAYFCASSPSQGLGGYTFGSGTRLTVV.

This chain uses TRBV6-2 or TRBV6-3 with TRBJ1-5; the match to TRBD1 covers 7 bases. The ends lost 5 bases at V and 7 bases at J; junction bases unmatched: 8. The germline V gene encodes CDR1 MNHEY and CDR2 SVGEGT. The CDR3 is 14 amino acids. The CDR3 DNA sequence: TGTGCCAGCAGTAGAAGTGACAGGGTCCAGCCCCAGCATTTT. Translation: CASSRSDRVQPQHF.

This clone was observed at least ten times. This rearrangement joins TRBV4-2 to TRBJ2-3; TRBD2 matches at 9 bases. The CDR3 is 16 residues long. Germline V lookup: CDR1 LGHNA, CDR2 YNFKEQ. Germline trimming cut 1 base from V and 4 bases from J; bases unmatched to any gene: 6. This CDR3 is CASSQGPSGVADTQYF. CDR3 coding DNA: TGTGCCAGCAGCCAAGGCCCTAGCGGGGTGGCAGATACGCAGTATTTT.

The CDR3 sequence is CSTGTLYGYTF. DNA of the CDR3: TGTTCTACAGGGACCCTCTATGGCTACACCTTC. The chain uses TRBV28 and TRBJ1-2; D might be TRBD1 (6 bases). The germline CDR1 and CDR2 sequences are MDHEN and SYDVKM. The CDR3 has 11 residues.

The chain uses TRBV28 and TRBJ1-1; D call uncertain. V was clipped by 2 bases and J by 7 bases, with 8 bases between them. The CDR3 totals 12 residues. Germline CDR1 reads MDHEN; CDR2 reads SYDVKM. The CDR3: CASSLTRDEAFF. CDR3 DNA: TGTGCCAGCAGTTTAACTAGGGATGAAGCTTTCTTT.

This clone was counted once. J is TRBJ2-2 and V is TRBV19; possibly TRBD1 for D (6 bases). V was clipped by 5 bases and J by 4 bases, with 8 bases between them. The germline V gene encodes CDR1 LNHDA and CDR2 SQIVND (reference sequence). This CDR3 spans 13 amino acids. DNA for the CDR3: TGTGCCAGTAGTTACAGGGCCACCGGGGAGCTGTTTTTT. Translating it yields CASSYRATGELFF.

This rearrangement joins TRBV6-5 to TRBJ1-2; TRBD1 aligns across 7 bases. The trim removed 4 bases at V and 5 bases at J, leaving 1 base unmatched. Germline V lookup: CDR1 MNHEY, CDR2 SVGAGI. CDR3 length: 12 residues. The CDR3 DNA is TGTGCCAGCAGTTGGACAGGTTATGGCTACACCTTC. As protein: CASSWTGYGYTF.

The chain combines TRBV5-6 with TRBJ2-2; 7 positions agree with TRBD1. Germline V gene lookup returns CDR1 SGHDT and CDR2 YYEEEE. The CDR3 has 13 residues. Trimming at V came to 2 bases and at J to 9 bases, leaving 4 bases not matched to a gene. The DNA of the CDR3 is TGTGCCAGCAGCTTTAGACAGGGCTGGGAGCTGTTTTTT. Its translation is CASSFRQGWELFF. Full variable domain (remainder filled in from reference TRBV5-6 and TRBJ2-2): DAGVTQSPTHLIKTRGQQVTLRCSPKSGHDTVSWYQQALGQGPQFIFQYYEEEERQRGNFPDRFSGHQFPNYSSELNVNALLLGDSALYLCASSFRQGWELFFGEGSRLTVL.

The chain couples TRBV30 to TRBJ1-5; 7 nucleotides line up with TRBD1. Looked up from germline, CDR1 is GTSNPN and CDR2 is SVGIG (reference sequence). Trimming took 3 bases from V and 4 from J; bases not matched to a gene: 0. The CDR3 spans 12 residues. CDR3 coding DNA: TGTGCCTGGAGCAGGGGGAATCAGCCCCAGCATTTT. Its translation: CAWSRGNQPQHF.

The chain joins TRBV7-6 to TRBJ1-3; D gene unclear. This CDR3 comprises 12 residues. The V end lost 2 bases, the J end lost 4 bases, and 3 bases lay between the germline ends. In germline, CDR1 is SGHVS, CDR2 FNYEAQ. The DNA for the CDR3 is TGTGCCAGCAGCTTATTAGGAAACACCATATATTTT. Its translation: CASSLLGNTIYF.

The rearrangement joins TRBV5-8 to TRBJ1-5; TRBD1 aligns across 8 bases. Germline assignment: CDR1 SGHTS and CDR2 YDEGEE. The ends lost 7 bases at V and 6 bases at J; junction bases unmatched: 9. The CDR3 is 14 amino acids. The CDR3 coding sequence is TGTGCCAGCGACCAGGGGGCCGGTGGTCAGCCCCAGCATTTT. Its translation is CASDQGAGGQPQHF.

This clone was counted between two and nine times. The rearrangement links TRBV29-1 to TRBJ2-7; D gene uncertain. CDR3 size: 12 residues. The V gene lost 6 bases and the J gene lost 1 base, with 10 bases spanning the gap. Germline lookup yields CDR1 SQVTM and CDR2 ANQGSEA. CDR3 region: CSVASLSYEQYF. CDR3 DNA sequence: TGCAGCGTCGCCAGTTTGTCCTACGAGCAGTACTTC.

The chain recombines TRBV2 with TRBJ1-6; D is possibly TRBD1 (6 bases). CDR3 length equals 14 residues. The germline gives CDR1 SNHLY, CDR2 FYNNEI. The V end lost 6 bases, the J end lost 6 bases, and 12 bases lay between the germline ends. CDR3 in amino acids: CASRDRLSNSPLHF. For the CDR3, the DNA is TGTGCCAGCAGGGACAGACTTTCTAATTCACCCCTCCACTTT.

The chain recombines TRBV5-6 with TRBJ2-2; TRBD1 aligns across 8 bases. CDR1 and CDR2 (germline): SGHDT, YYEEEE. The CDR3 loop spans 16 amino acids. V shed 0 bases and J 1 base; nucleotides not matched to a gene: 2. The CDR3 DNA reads TGTGCCAGCAGCTTGGTAGGGACAGGGAACACCGGGGAGCTGTTTTTT. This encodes CASSLVGTGNTGELFF.

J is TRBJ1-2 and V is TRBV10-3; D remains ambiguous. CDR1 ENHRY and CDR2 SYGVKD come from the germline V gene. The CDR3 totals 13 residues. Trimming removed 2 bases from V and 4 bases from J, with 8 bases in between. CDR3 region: CAISELSPYGYTF. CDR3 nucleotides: TGTGCCATCAGTGAGCTATCGCCCTATGGCTACACCTTC.

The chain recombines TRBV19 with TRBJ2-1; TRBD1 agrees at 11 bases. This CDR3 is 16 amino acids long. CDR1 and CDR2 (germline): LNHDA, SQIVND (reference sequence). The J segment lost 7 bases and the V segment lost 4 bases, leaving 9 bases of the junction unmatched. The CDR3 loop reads CASSRSGTGGKNEQFF. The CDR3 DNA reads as TGTGCCAGTAGTAGGTCCGGGACAGGGGGTAAAAATGAGCAGTTCTTC.